The clone carrying this T cell receptor beta chain has more than one count but fewer than ten. The antigen is unknown. Germline lookup yields CDR1 SGHRS and CDR2 YFSETQ. The CDR3 runs to 15 residues. V lost 4 bases to trimming and J lost 0 bases, with 10 bases between them. Indicated treatment: oral pan-JAK inhibitor, 5-10 mg twice daily. PBMC-derived CD4+ and CD8+ T cells were sorted. The sample originates from a study of CD8+ T cells in alopecia areata. Overall study context: The drug, oral tofacitinib, was given to treated patients at 5 to 10 mg twice daily. Tofacitinib ran for 6 to 18 months before 6 months off drug. The study, taken as a whole, reports: Tofacitinib significantly brought down scalp clonality and expanded CD8+ clones among top 100.

Reverse transcribed after extraction, RNA yielded cDNA as the sequencing template. Profiling relied on immunoSEQ multiplex PCR, and the TCRdb table lists in-frame clones only, not all of them. Altogether about 110,000 clones are present, approximately 55% being singletons, with the ten largest covering about 3.3%. The receptor was derived from a human donor with alopecia areata. This specimen was CD4+ T cells sorted from blood, taken at week 24, from a patient treated with tofacitinib. This rearrangement joins TRBV5-1 to TRBJ1-4, with D perhaps TRBD1 (5 bases). The CDR3 sequence: CASSGGGTTNEKLFF. The CDR3, as DNA: TGCGCCAGCAGCGGCGGGGGTACAACTAATGAAAAACTGTTTTTT.